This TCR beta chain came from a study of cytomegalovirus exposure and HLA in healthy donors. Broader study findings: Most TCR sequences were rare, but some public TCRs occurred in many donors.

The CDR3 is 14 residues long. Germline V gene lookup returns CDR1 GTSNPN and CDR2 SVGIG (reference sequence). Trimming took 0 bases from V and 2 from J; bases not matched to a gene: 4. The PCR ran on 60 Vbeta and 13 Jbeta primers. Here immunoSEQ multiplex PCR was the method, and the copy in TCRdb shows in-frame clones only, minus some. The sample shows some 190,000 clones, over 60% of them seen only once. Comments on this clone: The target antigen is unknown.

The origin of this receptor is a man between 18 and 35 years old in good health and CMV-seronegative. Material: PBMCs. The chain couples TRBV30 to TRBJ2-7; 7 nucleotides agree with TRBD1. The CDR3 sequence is CAWSVGQVPYEQYF. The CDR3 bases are TGTGCCTGGAGTGTCGGACAGGTTCCCTACGAGCAGTACTTC.